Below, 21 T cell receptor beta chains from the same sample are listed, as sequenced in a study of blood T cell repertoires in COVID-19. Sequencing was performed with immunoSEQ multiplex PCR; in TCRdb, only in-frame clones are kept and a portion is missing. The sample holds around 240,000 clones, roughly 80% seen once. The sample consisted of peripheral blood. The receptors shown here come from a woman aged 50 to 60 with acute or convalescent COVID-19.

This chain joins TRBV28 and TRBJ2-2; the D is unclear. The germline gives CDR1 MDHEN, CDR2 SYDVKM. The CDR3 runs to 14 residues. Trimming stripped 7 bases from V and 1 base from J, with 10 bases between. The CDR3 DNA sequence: TGTGCCAGCATCGGTGAGCTGAACACCGGGGAGCTGTTTTTT. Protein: CASIGELNTGELFF. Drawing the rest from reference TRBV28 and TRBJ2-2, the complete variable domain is DVKVTQSSRYLVKRTGEKVFLECVQDMDHENMFWYRQDPGLGLRLIYFSYDVKMKEKGDIPEGYSVSREKKERFSLILESASTNQTSMYLCASIGELNTGELFFGEGSRLTVL.

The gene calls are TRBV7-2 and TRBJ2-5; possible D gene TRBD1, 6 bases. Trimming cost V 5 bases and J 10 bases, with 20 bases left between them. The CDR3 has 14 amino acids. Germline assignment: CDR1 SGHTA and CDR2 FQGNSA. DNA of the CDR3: TGTGCCAGCAGCCCCGACAGGTCGAGTCGGGACCAGTACTTC. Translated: CASSPDRSSRDQYF.

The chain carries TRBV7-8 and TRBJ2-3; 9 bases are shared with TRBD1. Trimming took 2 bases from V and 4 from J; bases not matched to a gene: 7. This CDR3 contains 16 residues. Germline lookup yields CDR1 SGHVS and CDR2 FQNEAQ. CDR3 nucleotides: TGTGCCAGCAGCTTATTGGACAGGGGTGGGTCAGATACGCAGTATTTT. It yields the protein CASSLLDRGGSDTQYF. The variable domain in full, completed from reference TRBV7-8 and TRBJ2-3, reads GAGVSQSPRYKVAKRGQDVALRCDPISGHVSLFWYQQALGQGPEFLTYFQNEAQLDKSGLPSDRFFAERPEGSVSTLKIQRTQQEDSAVYLCASSLLDRGGSDTQYFGPGTRLTVL.

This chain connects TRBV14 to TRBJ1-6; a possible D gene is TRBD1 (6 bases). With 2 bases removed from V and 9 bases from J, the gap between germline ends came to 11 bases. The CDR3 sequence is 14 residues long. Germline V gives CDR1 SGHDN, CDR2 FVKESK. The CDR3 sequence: CASSQTGPSSPLHF. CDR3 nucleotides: TGTGCCAGCAGCCAAACAGGGCCTAGTTCACCCCTCCACTTT.

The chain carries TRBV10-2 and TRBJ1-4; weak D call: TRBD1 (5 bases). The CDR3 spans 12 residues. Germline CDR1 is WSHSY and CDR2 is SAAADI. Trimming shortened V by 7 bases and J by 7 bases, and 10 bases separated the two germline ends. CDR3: CASMDTGEKLFF. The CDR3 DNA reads TGCGCCAGCATGGACACGGGTGAAAAACTGTTTTTT.

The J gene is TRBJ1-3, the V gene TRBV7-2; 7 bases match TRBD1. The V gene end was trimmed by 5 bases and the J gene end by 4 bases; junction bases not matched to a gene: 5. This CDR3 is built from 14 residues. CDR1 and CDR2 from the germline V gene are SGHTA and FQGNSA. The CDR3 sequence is CASSPQTGGNTIYF. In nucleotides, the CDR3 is TGTGCCAGCAGCCCACAGACAGGGGGAAACACCATATATTTT.

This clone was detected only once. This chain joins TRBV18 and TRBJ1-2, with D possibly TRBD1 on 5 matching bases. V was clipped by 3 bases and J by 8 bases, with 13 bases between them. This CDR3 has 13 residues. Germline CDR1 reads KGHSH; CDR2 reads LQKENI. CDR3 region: CASSPDSSYGYTF. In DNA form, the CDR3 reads TGTGCCAGCTCACCCGACAGTTCGTACGGCTACACCTTC.

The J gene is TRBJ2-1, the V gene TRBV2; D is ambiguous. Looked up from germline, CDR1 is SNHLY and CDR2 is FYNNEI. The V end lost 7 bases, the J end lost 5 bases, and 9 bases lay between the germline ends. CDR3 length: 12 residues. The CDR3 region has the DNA TGTGCCAGCACGACTTTCAACAATGAGCAGTTCTTC. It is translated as CASTTFNNEQFF.

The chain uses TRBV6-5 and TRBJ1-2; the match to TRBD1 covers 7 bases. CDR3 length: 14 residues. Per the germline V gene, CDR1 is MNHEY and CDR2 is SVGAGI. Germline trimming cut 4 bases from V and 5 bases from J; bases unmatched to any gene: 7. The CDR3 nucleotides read TGTGCCAGCAGTTCGGCCGGGACAGCTTATGGCTACACCTTC. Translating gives CASSSAGTAYGYTF.

CDR3 coding DNA: TGTGCCAGCAACCTAGGGGGAGATAGCACAGATACGCAGTATTTT. Encoded protein: CASNLGGDSTDTQYF. The V gene is TRBV28, the J gene TRBJ2-3, with D tentatively TRBD1 (6 bases). Germline CDR1 and CDR2: MDHEN and SYDVKM. Trimming removed 7 bases from V and 0 bases from J, with 14 bases in between. The CDR3 loop spans 15 amino acids.

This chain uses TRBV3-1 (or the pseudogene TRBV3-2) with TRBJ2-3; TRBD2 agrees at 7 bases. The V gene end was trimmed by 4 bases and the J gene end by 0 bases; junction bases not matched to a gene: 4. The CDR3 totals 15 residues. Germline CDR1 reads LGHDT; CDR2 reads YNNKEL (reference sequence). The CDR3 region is CASSPGGSSTDTQYF. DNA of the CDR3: TGTGCCAGCAGCCCGGGGGGTTCTAGCACAGATACGCAGTATTTT.

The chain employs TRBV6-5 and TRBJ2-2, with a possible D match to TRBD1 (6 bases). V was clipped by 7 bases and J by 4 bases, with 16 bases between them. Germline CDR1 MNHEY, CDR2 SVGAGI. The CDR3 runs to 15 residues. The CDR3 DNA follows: TGTGCCAGCAACAAAAGGGACACTAGCACCGGGGAGCTGTTTTTT. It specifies CASNKRDTSTGELFF.

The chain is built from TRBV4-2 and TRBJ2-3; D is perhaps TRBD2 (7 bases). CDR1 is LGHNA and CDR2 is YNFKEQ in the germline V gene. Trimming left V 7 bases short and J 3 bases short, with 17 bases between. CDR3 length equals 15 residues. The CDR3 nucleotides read TGTGCCAGCAACTCAAGGGGGGGCTTGACAGATACGCAGTATTTT. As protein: CASNSRGGLTDTQYF.

CDR3 sequence: CATGNQGGHNNNEQFF. The CDR3 nucleotides are TGTGCCACCGGGAACCAGGGGGGACATAATAACAATGAGCAGTTCTTC. V is TRBV24-1 and J is TRBJ2-1; possible D gene TRBD1, 7 bases. Looked up from germline, CDR1 is KGHDR and CDR2 is SFDVKD. The germline V and J ends were trimmed by 9 bases and 5 bases, with 22 bases remaining between them. The CDR3 is 16 amino acids.

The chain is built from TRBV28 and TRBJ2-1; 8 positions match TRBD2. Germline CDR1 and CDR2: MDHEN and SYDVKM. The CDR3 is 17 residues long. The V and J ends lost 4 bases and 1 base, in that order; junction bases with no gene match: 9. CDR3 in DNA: TGTGCCAGCAGTTCGCCCGGACTAGCCTTTTCCTACAATGAGCAGTTCTTC. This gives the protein CASSSPGLAFSYNEQFF. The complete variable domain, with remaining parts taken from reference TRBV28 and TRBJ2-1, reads DVKVTQSSRYLVKRTGEKVFLECVQDMDHENMFWYRQDPGLGLRLIYFSYDVKMKEKGDIPEGYSVSREKKERFSLILESASTNQTSMYLCASSSPGLAFSYNEQFFGPGTRLTVL.

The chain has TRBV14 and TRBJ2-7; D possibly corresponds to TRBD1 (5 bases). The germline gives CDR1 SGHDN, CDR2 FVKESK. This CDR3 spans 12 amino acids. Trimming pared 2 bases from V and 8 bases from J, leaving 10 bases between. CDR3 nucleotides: TGTGCCAGCAGCCAATTCCAGGGTCAGCAGTACTTC. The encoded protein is CASSQFQGQQYF.

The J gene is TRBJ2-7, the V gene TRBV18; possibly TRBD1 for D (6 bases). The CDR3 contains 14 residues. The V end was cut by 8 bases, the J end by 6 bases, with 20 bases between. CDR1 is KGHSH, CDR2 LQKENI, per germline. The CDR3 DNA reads TGTGCCAGCACGCCCGCCGGACAGTCGCGCGAGCAGTACTTC. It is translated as CASTPAGQSREQYF.

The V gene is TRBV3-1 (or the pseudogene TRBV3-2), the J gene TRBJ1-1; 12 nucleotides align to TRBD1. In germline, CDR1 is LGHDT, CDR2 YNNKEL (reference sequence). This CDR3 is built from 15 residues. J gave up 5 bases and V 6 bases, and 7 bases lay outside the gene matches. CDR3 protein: CASSHRDRGLTEAFF. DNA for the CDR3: TGTGCCAGCAGTCACCGGGACAGGGGGCTGACTGAAGCTTTCTTT.

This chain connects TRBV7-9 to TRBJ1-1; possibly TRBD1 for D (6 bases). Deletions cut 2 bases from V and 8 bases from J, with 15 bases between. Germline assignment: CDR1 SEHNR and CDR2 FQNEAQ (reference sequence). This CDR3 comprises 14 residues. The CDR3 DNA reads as TGTGCCAGCAGCTTAATGGGACAAGGTACGGAAGCTTTCTTT. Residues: CASSLMGQGTEAFF.

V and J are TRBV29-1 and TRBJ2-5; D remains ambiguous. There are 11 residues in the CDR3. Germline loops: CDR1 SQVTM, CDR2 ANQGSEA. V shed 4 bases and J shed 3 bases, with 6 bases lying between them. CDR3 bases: TGCAGCGTTGGGCAGAAAGAGACCCAGTACTTC. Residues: CSVGQKETQYF.

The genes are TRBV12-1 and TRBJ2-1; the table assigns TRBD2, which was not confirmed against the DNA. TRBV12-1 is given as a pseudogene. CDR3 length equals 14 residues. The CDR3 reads CASSDEVANNEQFF. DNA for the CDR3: TGTGCCAGCAGCGACGAGGTAGCCAACAATGAGCAGTTCTTC.